This is a list of T cell receptor beta chains from one sample in a study of blood T cell repertoires in COVID-19. The protocol was immunoSEQ multiplex PCR, while the TCRdb copy is restricted to in-frame clones and leaves out a portion. The sample shows over 30,000 clones, roughly 88% of them seen only once. The sequenced sample was peripheral blood. Source of these receptors: a human donor in a cohort sampled during active COVID-19. CDR3s include the opening cysteine and the closing phenylalanine or tryptophan. Each record gives: CDR3 length, J gene, V gene, clone size, D gene, CDR3 protein, CDR3 DNA. The D gene is left open where the match is weak. Size is stated for part of the rows, as once, few or many counts, or as a class when the clone is expanded.

14 TRBJ2-2 TRBV18 few . CASSPLSTVGELFF TGTGCCAGCTCACCCTTATCTACGGTCGGGGAGCTGTTTTTT
12 TRBJ1-4 TRBV25-1 few . CAPPRGEGRLFF TGTGCCCCCCCCCGGGGGGAGGGTCGACTGTTTTTT
13 TRBJ1-3 TRBV7-6 few . CASSLRDMNTIYF TGTGCCAGCAGCTTACGGGACATGAACACCATATATTTT
17 TRBJ1-1 TRBV18 once . CASSPPGLGGSGTKAFF TGTGCCAGCTCACCACCGGGCTTAGGGGGTTCCGGGACTAAAGCTTTCTTT
13 TRBJ2-7 TRBV5-1 . . CASSLGRRGEQYF TGCGCCAGCAGCTTGGGGCGTAGGGGCGAGCAGTACTTC
14 TRBJ1-5 TRBV18 . . CASSSAGDNQPQHF TGTGCCAGCTCCTCAGCAGGGGACAATCAGCCCCAGCATTTT
14 TRBJ2-2 TRBV9 . TRBD1 CASSVGDSSGELFF TGTGCCAGCAGCGTAGGGGACAGTAGCGGGGAGCTGTTTTTT
14 TRBJ2-7 TRBV6-5 . . CASSYSGSSYEQYF TGTGCCAGCAGTTACTCGGGCAGTTCTTACGAGCAGTACTTC
15 TRBJ2-1 TRBV9 . TRBD1 CASSPRDSLNHEQFF TGTGCCAGCAGCCCCCGGGACAGCCTTAACCATGAGCAGTTCTTC
16 TRBJ2-2 TRBV28 . . CASSFFPSSNTGELFF TGTGCCAGCAGTTTCTTCCCTAGCTCCAACACCGGGGAGCTGTTTTTT
16 TRBJ2-1 TRBV12-2 . . CASRRPSTSGNNEQFF TGTGCAAGTCGCCGCCCCTCGACTAGCGGGAACAATGAGCAGTTCTTC
13 TRBJ1-1 TRBV5-4 . . CASSLRQGSEAFF TGTGCCAGCAGCTTGAGGCAGGGATCTGAAGCTTTCTTT
14 TRBJ1-6 TRBV6-6 . . CATRGVSYNSPLHF TGTGCCACCCGGGGAGTCTCCTATAATTCACCCCTCCACTTT
14 TRBJ1-5 TRBV27 . . CASRPTGTNQPQHF TGTGCCAGCAGACCCACAGGGACGAATCAGCCCCAGCATTTT
14 TRBJ2-5 TRBV12-5 . TRBD1 CASGLDSGQGAQYF TGTGCTAGTGGTTTGGACAGCGGCCAGGGGGCCCAGTACTTC
14 TRBJ2-5 TRBV7-2 once . CASSLAGGGETQYF TGTGCCAGCAGCTTAGCGGGGGGGGGCGAGACCCAGTACTTC
14 TRBJ2-1 TRBV7-2 . TRBD1 CASSPDRVHNEQFF TGTGCCAGCAGCCCCGACAGGGTGCATAATGAGCAGTTCTTC
12 TRBJ1-2 TRBV24-1 . . CATSDQGYGYTF TGTGCCACCAGTGACCAGGGTTATGGCTACACCTTC
16 TRBJ1-2 TRBV6-5 few . CASSYSDVGAPDGYTF TGTGCCAGCAGTTACTCGGACGTGGGGGCGCCGGATGGCTACACCTTC
16 TRBJ2-6 TRBV5-6 . . CASSPLRSSGANVLTF TGTGCCAGCAGCCCCCTTAGGAGCTCTGGGGCCAACGTCCTGACTTTC
16 TRBJ2-4 TRBV19 . . CASSKERWRAKNIQYF TGTGCCAGTAGTAAAGAAAGGTGGAGGGCCAAAAACATTCAGTACTTC
15 TRBJ1-1 TRBV30 . TRBD1 CAWSPQAGGTTEAFF TGTGCCTGGAGCCCTCAGGCAGGGGGGACCACTGAAGCTTTCTTT
12 TRBJ1-1 TRBV6-6 . . CASSYSRQEAFF TGTGCCAGCAGTTACTCGAGGCAAGAAGCTTTCTTT
13 TRBJ2-7 TRBV15 . . CATSMSYSYEQYF TGTGCCACCAGCATGTCGTATTCCTACGAGCAGTACTTC
16 TRBJ1-2 TRBV11-2 . . CASSLVTTGVNYGYTF TGTGCCAGCAGCTTAGTTACGACAGGAGTTAACTATGGCTACACCTTC
11 TRBJ2-3 TRBV24-1 once . CATQEDVTQYF TGTGCCACCCAAGAGGATGTTACGCAGTATTTT
14 TRBJ2-1 TRBV7-2 . . CASSLNRALHEQFF TGTGCCAGCAGCTTGAACAGGGCTCTCCATGAGCAGTTCTTC